This T cell receptor (beta chain) emerged from a study of cytomegalovirus exposure and HLA in healthy donors (dated by TCRdb to 2016 to 2017). At the level of the whole study: According to an earlier analysis of several hundred of the donors, about 179 million T cells yielded some 110 million unique TCR beta sequences and less than 300 Gb of sequence data. An early release that covered 640 HLA-typed donors contained around 300 gigabases of sequencing data and 80 million or so unique TCR sequences. Of the 300 to 450 genotyped donors, 70% to 90% were placed in the genetic ancestry cluster associated with self-reported Caucasian donors. The study was designed to test whether signatures of past pathogen exposure could be identified by cataloging public T cell receptors. The T cell repertoires of about 700 subjects were profiled by immunosequencing and related to cytomegalovirus serostatus. A separate validation cohort of more than 100 different subjects was used in addition to the approximately 700-subject first cohort. To predict cytomegalovirus infection status, the study brought together high-throughput TCR immunosequencing, statistical association of individual TCRs with disease status, and machine learning. In a later analysis, previously published TCR beta repertoires from about 670 donors were re-analyzed and high-resolution HLA genotyping was added so that TCR occurrence patterns could be studied. In the later analysis, no new phenotypic data were used to find candidate immune exposures; instead, reliance was placed on TCR beta sequences and their occurrence across donors. To decide whether each TCR beta V gene segment behaved as functional or pseudogenic, an earlier analysis of approximately 590 of the donors relied on high-throughput TCR beta sequencing. Donor age, sex, ethnicity and CMV serostatus were compiled together with the repertoire data. Genome-wide SNP genotypes for about three fifths of the roughly 700 donors were used in a later genetic analysis, which treated that subset as a discovery cohort. Every repertoire in the discovery cohort had been generated on one and the same sequencing platform. Class I and class II HLA loci were covered by the typing at four-digit resolution. The number of typed donors differed by locus: roughly 629-640 for A, B, C, DRB1 and DQB1; roughly 510 for DQA1; around 580 for DPA1; and some 470 for DPB1. Because of strong linkage in the cohort, roughly five DR-DQ haplotypes were treated as single units for association and clustering. On average, roughly 240,000 unique TCR beta nucleotide sequences were sequenced per donor among 350 to 400 genotyped donors of the cohort, with roughly a sixth of those sequences being non-productive.

General study outcomes and caveats: A few of the identified cytomegalovirus-associated TCR beta chains were confirmed in vitro to be specific for cytomegalovirus antigens. The presence/absence analyses assumed that sequencing depth was roughly uniform across donors, and that assumption may not be true. Because counts were too low, more than 15 rarely observed V segments, including chromosome 9 orphons, were excluded from the earlier analysis of under 650 of the donors. A cluster of highly shared sequence variants was judged likely to represent a technical artifact of the sequencing pipeline. Most TCR sequences were observed very rarely across donors, whereas some public TCRs were present in many individuals. For the cohort, immune exposure information was limited to CMV serostatus. In a later analysis, several top co-occurrence clusters were reported to appear linked to parvovirus B19, influenza, CMV and Epstein-Barr virus. In this cohort, only TCR beta chains were sequenced, and detectable features were limited by the absence of alpha or paired-chain data. Linkage disequilibrium might explain the correlated functional status among segregating V segments, but an unknown experimental factor could not be ruled out. Strong co-occurrence of HLA alleles, especially DR and DQ, made assigning TCR associations to individual alleles difficult. A later genetic analysis reported fewer N-insertions in productive TCRs among donors in an Asian-associated ancestry cluster than the approximately 700-donor mean. Because HLA typing was missing for some donors at each locus, association tests included only the typed subset. In an earlier analysis of some 550 of the donors, most TCR beta V segments were observed in productive rearrangements about 87% or about 30% of the time, broadly matching IMGT annotations. The 87-base-pair reads could not distinguish some IMGT-functional V segments, including TRBV6-2 and TRBV6-3, so those segments were excluded. A further reported finding was that TCR beta sequences accurately predicted the HLA-A and HLA-B alleles for most subjects in the first cohort. In a later analysis, HLA-associated TCR beta chains showed more clonal expansion and lower generation probabilities than non-associated chains that were equally common. The authors suggested that the approach could potentially be extended to other disease states and immunological phenotypes. In a later analysis, some 17,000 TCR beta sequences were associated with specific HLA alleles at a false discovery rate of 0.05. The study listed 150 to 200 TCR beta chains as associated with cytomegalovirus. In a later analysis, most CMV-associated TCR beta chains were found to appear HLA-restricted, with HLA associations seemingly driven largely by CMV exposure. In both the original and validation cohorts, the classifier was reported to diagnose cytomegalovirus status with high specificity and sensitivity. In a later analysis, TCR association rates were found to vary across HLA loci, with the most associated TCRs seen for DRB1 alleles and the fewest for HLA-C alleles. An association between a missense DCLRE1C variant and V-gene and J-gene trimming of TCR beta chains was found in a later genetic analysis and replicated in an independent cohort.

In total, 630 or so healthy bone marrow donors made up the cohort. All cohort members were sampled while nominally healthy, although unrecorded immune exposures were likely present. The donor was CMV seronegative and belonged to the group of over 300 seronegative cohort members. A peripheral blood sample was provided by each donor, and peripheral blood mononuclear cells were used for TCR beta sequencing. Genomic DNA was extracted from the blood cell samples with the Qiagen DNeasy Blood Extraction Kit. In regard to this clone: Its cognate antigen has yet to be identified. No per-base quality is available; no much larger clone lies one base away.

CDR1 and CDR2 were assigned from the germline V gene as SGHTA and FQGNSA. From the cysteine through the phenylalanine, the CDR3 covers 14 amino acids. Only CDR3 DNA is held: 42 bases, read in frame from base 1. V is cut by 4 bases and J by 9 bases, and the space between the germline ends is 16 bases. The library came from the immunoSEQ multiplex PCR assay. For the multiplex PCR, a mixture combining 60 forward primers for TCR Vbeta segments and 13 reverse primers for TCR Jbeta segments was used. The CDR3 region of rearranged TCR beta genes was amplified from genomic DNA by a multiplex PCR assay. On the Illumina HiSeq System, the amplified TCR beta libraries were sequenced as 87-base-pair reads. Under the source paper's analysis protocol: In a later analysis, about 80 million unique TCR beta chains were counted across the approximately 670 repertoires, and around 10 million of these chains were shared by at least two donors. A nearest-neighbor algorithm error-corrected the raw reads and collapsed the reads into unique sequences, merging closely related sequences to remove PCR and sequencing errors. V, D and J gene segments were assigned by aligning CDR3 sequences to IMGT reference sequences. For a sequence to be retained, at least a six-nucleotide match to both a V gene segment and a J gene segment was required. A rearrangement was called productive if the CDR3 had no stop codons and remained in frame with V and J, and every other rearrangement was called non-productive. Following IMGT convention, CDR3 was defined as the stretch from the second conserved V-encoded cysteine up to the conserved J-encoded phenylalanine. The earlier analysis of 587 of the donors excluded any sequence lacking an unambiguous match to a single V gene segment. In an earlier analysis of several hundred of the donors, V segments were called functional above 56.7% productive rearrangements and were called segregating when the between-donor standard deviation exceeded 5%. To diagnose cytomegalovirus status from the catalog of TCR beta chain sequences, a statistical classification framework was built. In a later analysis, V and J genes were assigned by comparing TCR nucleotide sequences against IMGT/GENE-DB human TR gene sequences. A later analysis assigned CDR3 sequences and most-parsimonious VDJ recombination scenarios with the TCRdist pipeline. In a later analysis, every TCR beta chain was defined by the combination of its CDR3 amino acid sequence and its V-gene family, and reads without a unique V-gene family were dropped. To address suspected cross-contamination and a sequencing artifact, a later analysis removed several hundred highly shared, low-generation-probability nucleotide sequences. A later analysis calculated a clonal expansion index for each public chain from normalized within-repertoire ranks of inferred template counts. In a later analysis, generation probabilities were computed using a VDJ recombination model fitted to out-of-frame rearrangements, and the results were checked against IGoR. Hypergeometric tests were used in a later analysis to score TCR-TCR, TCR-HLA and TCR-CMV co-occurrence, with a repertoire-size bias correction applied to the TCR pairs. To estimate false discovery rates, a later analysis permuted the HLA or CMV assignments 20 times. In a later analysis, co-occurring TCRs were grouped using DBSCAN, and TCRdist sequence similarity was added for clustering within HLA-allele-positive subsets. Co-occurrence clustering excluded repertoires with fewer than 30,000 or more than 120,000 public chains, plus five with anomalous nucleotide sharing. Here the immuneACCESS table is served through TCRdb, limited to in-frame sequences with V and J called. Missing clones are a known gap in these copies; in checked studies unresolved V genes cover under half, and the rest lacks a known reason. V and J calls and clone size are as listed in that table; D and trimming were resolved from the DNA. This sample gives 100,000 to 150,000 clones in total; 70% to 80% of them show up just once. The top ten clonotypes cover around 3.9% of the sample.

Sample: PBMCs. This receptor was taken from a man aged 35 to 55 in good health and CMV-seronegative. Recombination linked TRBV7-2 to TRBJ2-4, with TRBD1 as a weak D call on 6 bases. The bases are TGTGCCAGCAGCTCCCCAGGGGTTTCCGGCATTCAGTACTTC. Translated, it gives CASSSPGVSGIQYF.